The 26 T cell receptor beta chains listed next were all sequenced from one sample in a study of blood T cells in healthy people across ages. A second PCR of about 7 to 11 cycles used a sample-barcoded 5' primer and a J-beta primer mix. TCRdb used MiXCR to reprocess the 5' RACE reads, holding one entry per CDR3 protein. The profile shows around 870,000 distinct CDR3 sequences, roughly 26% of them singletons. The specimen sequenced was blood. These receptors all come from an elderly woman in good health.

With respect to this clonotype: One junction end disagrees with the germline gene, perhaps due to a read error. CDR3: CASSLALAGDNEQYF. CDR3 DNA: TGTGCCAGCAGTTTAGCACTAGCGGGGGACAATGAGCAGTACTTC. The gene calls are TRBV7-2 and TRBJ2-5; 11 bases agree with TRBD2. This CDR3 spans 15 amino acids. Germline V gene lookup returns CDR1 SGHTA and CDR2 FQGNSA.

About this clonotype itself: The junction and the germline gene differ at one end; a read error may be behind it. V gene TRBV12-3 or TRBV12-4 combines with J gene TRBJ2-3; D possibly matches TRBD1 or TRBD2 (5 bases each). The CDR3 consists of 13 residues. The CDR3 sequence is CASRGGTADAQYF. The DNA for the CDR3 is TGTGCCAGCAGGGGTGGGACCGCAGATGCGCAGTATTTT.

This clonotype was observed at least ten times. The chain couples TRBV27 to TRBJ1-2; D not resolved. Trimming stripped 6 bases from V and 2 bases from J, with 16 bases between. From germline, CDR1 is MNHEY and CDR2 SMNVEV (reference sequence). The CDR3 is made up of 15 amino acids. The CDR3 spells CASSHSTSANYGYTF. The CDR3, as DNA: TGTGCCAGCAGCCACTCTACTTCGGCGAACTATGGCTACACCTTC.

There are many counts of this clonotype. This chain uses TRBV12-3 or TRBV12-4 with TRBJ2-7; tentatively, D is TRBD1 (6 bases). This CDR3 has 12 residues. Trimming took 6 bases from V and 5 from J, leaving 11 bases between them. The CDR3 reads CASRNRDHEQYF. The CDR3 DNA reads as TGTGCCAGCAGAAACAGGGACCACGAGCAGTACTTC.

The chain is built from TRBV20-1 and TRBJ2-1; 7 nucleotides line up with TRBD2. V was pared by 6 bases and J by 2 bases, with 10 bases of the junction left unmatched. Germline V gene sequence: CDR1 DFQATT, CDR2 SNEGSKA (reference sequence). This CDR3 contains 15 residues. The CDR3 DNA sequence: TGCAGTGCCTACTCCGGGCGGGGGACCTACAATGAGCAGTTCTTC. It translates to CSAYSGRGTYNEQFF.

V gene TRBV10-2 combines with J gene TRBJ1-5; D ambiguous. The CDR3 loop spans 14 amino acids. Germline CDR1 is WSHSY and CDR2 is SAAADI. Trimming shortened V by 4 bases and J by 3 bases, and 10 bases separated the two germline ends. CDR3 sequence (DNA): TGCGCCAGCAGTGTCGACTCTATCAATCAGCCCCAGCATTTT. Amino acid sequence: CASSVDSINQPQHF.

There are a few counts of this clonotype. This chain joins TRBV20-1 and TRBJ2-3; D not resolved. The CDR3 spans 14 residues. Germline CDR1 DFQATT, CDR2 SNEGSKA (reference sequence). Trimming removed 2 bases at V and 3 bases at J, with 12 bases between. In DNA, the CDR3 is TGCAGTGCTAGAAAGCCGGTGGGAACAGATACGCAGTATTTT. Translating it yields CSARKPVGTDTQYF.

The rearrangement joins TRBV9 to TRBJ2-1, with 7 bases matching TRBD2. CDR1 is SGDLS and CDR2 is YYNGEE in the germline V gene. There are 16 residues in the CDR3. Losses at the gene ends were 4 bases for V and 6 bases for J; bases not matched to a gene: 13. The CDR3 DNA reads TGTGCCAGCAGCCTGGGGACTAACGGGCGAACCAATGAGCAGTTCTTC. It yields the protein CASSLGTNGRTNEQFF.

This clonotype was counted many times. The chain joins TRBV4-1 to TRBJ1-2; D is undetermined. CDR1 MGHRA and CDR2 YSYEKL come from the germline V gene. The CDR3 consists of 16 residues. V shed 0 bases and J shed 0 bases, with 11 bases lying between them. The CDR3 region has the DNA TGCGCCAGCAGCCAAGATAGGGCAGCACCTAACTATGGCTACACCTTC. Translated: CASSQDRAAPNYGYTF.

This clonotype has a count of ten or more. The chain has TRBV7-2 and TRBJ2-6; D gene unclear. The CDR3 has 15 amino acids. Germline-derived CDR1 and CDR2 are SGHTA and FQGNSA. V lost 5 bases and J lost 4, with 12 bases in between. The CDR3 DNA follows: TGTGCCAGCAGCCCCCAGTGGGCGGGGGCCAACGTCCTGACTTTC. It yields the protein CASSPQWAGANVLTF.

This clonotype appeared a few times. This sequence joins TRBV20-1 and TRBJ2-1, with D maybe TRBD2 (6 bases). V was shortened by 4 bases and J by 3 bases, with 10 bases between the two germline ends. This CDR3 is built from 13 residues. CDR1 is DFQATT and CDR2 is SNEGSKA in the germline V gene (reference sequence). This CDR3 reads CSAKGLIYNEQFF. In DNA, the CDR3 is TGCAGTGCTAAGGGACTGATCTACAATGAGCAGTTCTTC.

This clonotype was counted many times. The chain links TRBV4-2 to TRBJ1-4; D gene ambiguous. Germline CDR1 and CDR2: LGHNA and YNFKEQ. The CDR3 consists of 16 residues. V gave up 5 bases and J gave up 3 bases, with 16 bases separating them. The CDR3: CASSFGEGAPNEKLFF. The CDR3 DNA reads TGTGCCAGCAGCTTTGGAGAGGGCGCTCCTAATGAAAAACTGTTTTTT.

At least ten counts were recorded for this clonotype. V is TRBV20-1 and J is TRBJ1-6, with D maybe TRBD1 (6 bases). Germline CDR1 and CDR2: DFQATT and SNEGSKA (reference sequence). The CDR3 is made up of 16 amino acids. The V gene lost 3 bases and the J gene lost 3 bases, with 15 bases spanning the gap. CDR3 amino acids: CSASPGGRNYNSPLHF. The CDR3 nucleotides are TGCAGTGCTAGCCCCGGGGGCCGTAACTATAATTCACCCCTCCACTTT.

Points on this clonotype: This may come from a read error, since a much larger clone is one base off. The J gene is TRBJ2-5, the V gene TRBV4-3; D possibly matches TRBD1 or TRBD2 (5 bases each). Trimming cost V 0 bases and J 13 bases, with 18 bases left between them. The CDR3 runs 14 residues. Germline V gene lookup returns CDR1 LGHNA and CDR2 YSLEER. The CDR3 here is CASSQDRGRQKLYF. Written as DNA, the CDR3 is TGCGCCAGCAGCCAAGATCGGGGCCGCCAAAAATTGTACTTC.

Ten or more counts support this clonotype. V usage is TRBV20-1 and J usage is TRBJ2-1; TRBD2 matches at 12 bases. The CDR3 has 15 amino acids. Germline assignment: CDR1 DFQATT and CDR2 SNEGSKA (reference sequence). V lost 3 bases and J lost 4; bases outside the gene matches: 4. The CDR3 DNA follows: TGCAGTGCTAGGGTCCTAGCGGGGGGGTACAATGAGCAGTTCTTC. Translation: CSARVLAGGYNEQFF.

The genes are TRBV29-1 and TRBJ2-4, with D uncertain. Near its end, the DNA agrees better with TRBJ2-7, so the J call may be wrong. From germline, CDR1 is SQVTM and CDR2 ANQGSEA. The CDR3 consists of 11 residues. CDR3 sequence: CSVDTVSEQYF. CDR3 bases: TGCAGCGTAGATACAGTAAGCGAGCAGTACTTC.

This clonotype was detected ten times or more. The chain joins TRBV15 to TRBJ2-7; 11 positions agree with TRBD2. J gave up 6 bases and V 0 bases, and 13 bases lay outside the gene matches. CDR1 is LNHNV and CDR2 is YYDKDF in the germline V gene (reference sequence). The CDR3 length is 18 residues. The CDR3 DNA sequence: TGTGCCACCAGCAGAGATCGGTCACTAGCGGGGGTCCCAGGCGAGCAGTACTTC. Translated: CATSRDRSLAGVPGEQYF.

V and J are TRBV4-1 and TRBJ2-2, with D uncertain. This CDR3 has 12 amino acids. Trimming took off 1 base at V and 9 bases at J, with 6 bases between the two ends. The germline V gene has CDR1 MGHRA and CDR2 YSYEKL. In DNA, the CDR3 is TGCGCCAGCAGCCAAGTCCCCCGGGAGCTGTTTTTT. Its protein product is CASSQVPRELFF.

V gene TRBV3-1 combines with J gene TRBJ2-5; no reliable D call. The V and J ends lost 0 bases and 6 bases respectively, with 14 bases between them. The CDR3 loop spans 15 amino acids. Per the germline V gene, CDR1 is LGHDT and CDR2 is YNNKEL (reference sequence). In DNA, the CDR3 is TGTGCCAGCAGCCAAGATGAAAAGGGTAAAAAGACCCAGTACTTC. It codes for CASSQDEKGKKTQYF.

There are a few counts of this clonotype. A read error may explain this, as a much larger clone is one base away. The DNA for the CDR3 is TGCAGTGCTAAAGATCTGGGTCTTCGCTACGAGCAGTACTTC. Translated: CSAKDLGLRYEQYF. V is TRBV20-1 and J is TRBJ2-7, with no clear D. The CDR3 runs 14 residues. Germline loops: CDR1 DFQATT, CDR2 SNEGSKA (reference sequence). Between the trimmed V and J ends, which lost 4 bases and 3 bases, there was a span of 16 bases.

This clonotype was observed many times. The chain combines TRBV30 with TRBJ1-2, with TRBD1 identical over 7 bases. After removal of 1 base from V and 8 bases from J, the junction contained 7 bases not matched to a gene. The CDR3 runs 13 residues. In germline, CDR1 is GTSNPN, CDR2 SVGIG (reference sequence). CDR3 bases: TGTGCCTGGAGTGGGACAGGACATTCCGGCTACACCTTC. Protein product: CAWSGTGHSGYTF.

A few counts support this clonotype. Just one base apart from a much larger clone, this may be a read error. Written as DNA, the CDR3 is TGCAGGGCTAGAGTTGGAGGAGTTGGCTACACCTTC. Translated: CRARVGGVGYTF. The chain carries TRBV20-1 and TRBJ1-2; D is ambiguous. The germline V gene has CDR1 DFQATT and CDR2 SNEGSKA (reference sequence). This CDR3 has 12 amino acids.

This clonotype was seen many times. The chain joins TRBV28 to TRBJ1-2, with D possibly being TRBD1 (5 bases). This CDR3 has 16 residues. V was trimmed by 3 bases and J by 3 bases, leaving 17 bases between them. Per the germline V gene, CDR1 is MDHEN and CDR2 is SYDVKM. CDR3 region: CASSFPMGGAHYGYTF. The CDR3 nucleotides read TGTGCCAGCAGTTTCCCCATGGGGGGAGCACACTATGGCTACACCTTC.

The DNA of the CDR3 is TGTGCCAGCAGTGAAGCGGAAGTAGTAGCGCGGCATCCCGGGGAGCTGTTTTTT. Translating gives CASSEAEVVARHPGELFF. This sequence joins TRBV6-1 and TRBJ2-2; TRBD2 might be the D (5 bases). The CDR3 loop spans 18 amino acids. From germline, CDR1 is MNHNS and CDR2 SASEGT. V was clipped by 0 bases and J by 6 bases, with 20 bases between them.

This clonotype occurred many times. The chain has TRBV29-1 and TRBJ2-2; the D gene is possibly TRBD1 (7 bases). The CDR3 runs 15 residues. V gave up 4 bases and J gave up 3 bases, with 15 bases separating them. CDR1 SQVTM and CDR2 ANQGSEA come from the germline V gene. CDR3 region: CSVARVRGDTGELFF. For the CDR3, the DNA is TGCAGCGTTGCTCGAGTCAGGGGGGACACCGGGGAGCTGTTTTTT.

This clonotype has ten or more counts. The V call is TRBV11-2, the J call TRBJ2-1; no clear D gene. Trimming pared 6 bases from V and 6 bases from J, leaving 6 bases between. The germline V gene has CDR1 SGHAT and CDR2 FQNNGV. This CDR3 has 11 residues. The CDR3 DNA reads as TGTGCCAGCAGACAGACCAATGAGCAGTTCTTC. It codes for CASRQTNEQFF.